The subject of this entry is one TCR beta chain. Assay: immunoSEQ multiplex PCR; the TCRdb copy retains only in-frame clones and omits some. The sample includes more than 110,000 clones, about 81% seen only once; the top ten take around 4%. This sample was taken from a study of blood T cell repertoires in COVID-19. CDR1 and CDR2 (germline): MNHEY, SMNVEV (reference sequence). Unmatched junction bases numbered 12, after V lost 2 bases and J lost 7 bases. The CDR3 length is 16 residues. This TCR was sampled from a woman aged 80 or over with acute or convalescent COVID-19. This sequence joins TRBV27 and TRBJ2-3; 7 bases map to TRBD2. Sequenced input: peripheral blood. The CDR3 loop reads CASSLDRDYVTHTQYF. CDR3 sequence (DNA): TGTGCCAGCAGTTTAGACCGGGACTACGTTACTCATACGCAGTATTTT.